The 12 T cell receptor beta chains below were found in one sample sequenced in a study of cytomegalovirus exposure and HLA in healthy donors. Use of 60 Vbeta and 13 Jbeta primers characterized the PCR. Some clones are missing from TCRdb's copy, which holds only in-frame ones; the method was immunoSEQ multiplex PCR. There are about 160,000 clones in the sample; 82% occur only once, and around 8% lies in the top ten. Sequencing was done on a sample of PBMCs. These TCRs come from a male donor in good health and CMV-seropositive.

Worth noting for this clone: Germline and junction disagree at one end, which may indicate a read error. This chain joins TRBV19 and TRBJ2-6; tentative D call: TRBD1 (5 bases). CDR3 length: 15 amino acids. CDR1 is LNHDA, CDR2 SQIVND, per germline (reference sequence). As DNA, the CDR3 is TGTGCCAGTAGTAAGGTTACTTCTGGGGCCAACGGCCTGACTTTC. Translated, it gives CASSKVTSGANGLTF.

V usage is TRBV9 and J usage is TRBJ2-3; TRBD2 agrees at 8 bases. The germline CDR1 and CDR2 sequences are SGDLS and YYNGEE. This CDR3 region has 17 residues. V lost 2 bases and J lost 3; bases outside the gene matches: 11. In nucleotides, the CDR3 is TGTGCCAGCAGCGTTAACCCAAAACGGGGGGGGACAGATACGCAGTATTTT. Translation: CASSVNPKRGGTDTQYF.

The chain uses TRBV5-1 and TRBJ1-1, with 11 bases fitting TRBD1. The junction had 8 bases not matched to a gene; V was cut back by 5 bases and J by 5 bases. There are 15 residues in the CDR3. Germline V CDR1 and CDR2: SGHRS, YFSETQ. In DNA form, the CDR3 reads TGCGCCAGCAGGCGGACAGGGGGCCAAGATACTGAAGCTTTCTTT. Amino acids: CASRRTGGQDTEAFF.

This clone showed up just a few times. This chain joins TRBV4-2 and TRBJ2-7; maybe TRBD2 (5 bases). The CDR3 spans 12 residues. CDR1 is LGHNA and CDR2 is YNFKEQ in the germline V gene. V lost 4 bases and J 3 bases, leaving 7 bases between the germline ends. CDR3 amino acids: CASSRGDYEQYF. In DNA form, the CDR3 reads TGTGCCAGCAGCCGGGGAGACTACGAGCAGTACTTC.

The chain carries TRBV5-1 and TRBJ2-1; 9 nucleotides align to TRBD2. Germline V lookup: CDR1 SGHRS, CDR2 YFSETQ. V was pared by 4 bases and J by 0 bases, with 5 bases of the junction left unmatched. The CDR3 runs to 16 residues. The CDR3 loop reads CASSSVSGSSYNEQFF. The CDR3 DNA reads TGCGCCAGCAGCAGCGTTAGCGGGAGCTCCTACAATGAGCAGTTCTTC.

The V call is TRBV30, the J call TRBJ1-4; 7 bases map to TRBD1. The V gene end was trimmed by 4 bases and the J gene end by 7 bases; junction bases not matched to a gene: 9. This CDR3 has 14 amino acids. The germline V gene has CDR1 GTSNPN and CDR2 SVGIG (reference sequence). DNA of the CDR3: TGTGCCTGGACGACAGGGATCGGGGGTGAAAAACTGTTTTTT. Translated, it gives CAWTTGIGGEKLFF.

The V call is TRBV5-4, the J call TRBJ2-7, with 9 bases fitting TRBD1. The CDR3 is 14 residues long. Germline assignment: CDR1 SGHNT and CDR2 YYREEE (reference sequence). Trimming took 3 bases from V and 3 from J; bases not matched to a gene: 4. CDR3 DNA sequence: TGTGCCAGCAGCTCCGGGACAGGGAGCTACGAGCAGTACTTC. It yields the protein CASSSGTGSYEQYF.

The chain couples TRBV2 to TRBJ2-1, with no clear D. The CDR3 covers 11 residues. The germline CDR1 and CDR2 sequences are SNHLY and FYNNEI. V was cut by 11 bases and J by 3 bases, with 8 bases left in between. The CDR3 reads CASSDYNEQFF. In nucleotides, the CDR3 is TGTGCCTCCTCAGACTACAATGAGCAGTTCTTC.

The rearrangement uses TRBV5-1 and TRBJ2-5, with 14 bases fitting TRBD2. CDR3 length equals 16 residues. Unmatched junction bases numbered 9, after V lost 6 bases and J lost 5 bases. Germline CDR1 SGHRS, CDR2 YFSETQ. Here the CDR3 DNA reads TGCGCCAGCACCCGACTAGCGGGAGGGCCAGAGGAGACCCAGTACTTC. Its protein is CASTRLAGGPEETQYF.

Concerning this clone: At one boundary the junction diverges from the germline segment, which might be a read error. V usage is TRBV11-2 and J usage is TRBJ2-6; D may be TRBD2 (6 bases). The CDR3 totals 14 residues. Germline CDR1 SGHAT, CDR2 FQNNGV. The CDR3: CASSSLGGANGLTF. The CDR3 nucleotides are TGTGCCAGCAGCTCCCTTGGAGGGGCCAACGGCCTGACTTTC.

This clone was detected once. The chain has TRBV18 and TRBJ1-1; no firm D call. V was pared by 3 bases and J by 5 bases, with 10 bases between. CDR3 length: 13 residues. Germline values: CDR1 KGHSH, CDR2 LQKENI. The CDR3 sequence: CASSPRSRTEAFF. The CDR3 region has the DNA TGTGCCAGCTCACCTCGGTCCCGAACTGAAGCTTTCTTT.

Comment on this clone: The same CDR3 can be traced to other DNA sequences in this sample. The chain joins TRBV18 to TRBJ1-5, with a possible D match to TRBD1 (5 bases). The CDR3 loop spans 15 amino acids. CDR1 and CDR2 from the germline V gene are KGHSH and LQKENI. V was pared by 3 bases and J by 1 base, with 10 bases between. CDR3: CASSPRGGSNQPQHF. CDR3 in DNA: TGTGCCAGCTCACCCCGGGGGGGGAGCAATCAGCCCCAGCATTTT.